What follows describes a single TCR beta chain. Its antigen is currently unknown. The record originates from a study of T cells in localized non-small cell lung cancer. The trim removed 1 base at V and 1 base at J, leaving 6 bases unmatched. The CDR3 has 16 amino acids. In germline, CDR1 is SGHTA, CDR2 FQGNSA. Study findings and constraints: Peak T cell clonality was found in uninvolved adjacent lung, exceeding tumor. Higher adjacent-lung clonality was associated with shorter survival. Of the top 100 tumor clones, median approximately 50 were in adjacent lung, 25 to 30 among its top 100.

Using immunoSEQ multiplex PCR, the repertoire was profiled, and TCRdb retains in-frame clones only, with some absent. This sample has 35,000 to 50,000 clones, with 70% to 80% found just once. The specimen was PBMCs, collected before any cancer treatment. The chain carries TRBV7-2 and TRBJ2-5; 7 positions agree with TRBD1. The receptor was derived from a woman aged 40-69 years with stage II squamous cell lung carcinoma. The CDR3 sequence: CASSLVGTELQETQYF. The CDR3 nucleotides are TGTGCCAGCAGCTTAGTGGGGACAGAGCTCCAAGAGACCCAGTACTTC. The complete variable domain, with remaining parts taken from reference TRBV7-2 and TRBJ2-5, reads GAGVSQSPSNKVTEKGKDVELRCDPISGHTALYWYRQSLGQGLEFLIYFQGNSAPDKSGLPSDRFSAERTGGSVSTLTIQRTQQEDSAVYLCASSLVGTELQETQYFGPGTRLLVL.